The next 7 T cell receptor beta chains were all read from a single sample in a study of blood T cell repertoires in COVID-19. Generated by immunoSEQ multiplex PCR, the TCRdb table keeps only in-frame clones and is missing some. This sample has 200,000 to 250,000 clones; around nine tenths occur once, and the top ten carry 0.75% to 1%. Sample: peripheral blood. The source is a man between 60 and 75 years old with COVID-19, enrolled during active disease.

The CDR3 here is CASSPPAGNNSPLHF. The CDR3 region has the DNA TGTGCCAGCTCACCACCGGCAGGGAACAATTCACCCCTCCACTTT. The chain combines TRBV18 with TRBJ1-6, with a possible D match to TRBD1 (5 bases). The CDR3 has 15 amino acids. Germline V lookup: CDR1 KGHSH, CDR2 LQKENI. V lost 0 bases to trimming and J lost 7 bases, with 10 bases between them.

The V call is TRBV3-1 (or the pseudogene TRBV3-2), the J call TRBJ2-2, with 7 bases lining up with TRBD1. The CDR3 loop spans 14 amino acids. CDR1 LGHDT and CDR2 YNNKEL come from the germline V gene (reference sequence). Unmatched junction bases numbered 1, after V lost 0 bases and J lost 6 bases. This CDR3 reads CASSQETGAGELFF. CDR3 sequence (DNA): TGTGCCAGCAGCCAAGAAACAGGGGCCGGGGAGCTGTTTTTT.

The chain links TRBV5-1 to TRBJ2-1, with a possible D match to TRBD2 (5 bases). Trimming left V 4 bases short and J 3 bases short, with 14 bases between. The V gene's germline CDR1 is SGHRS and CDR2 YFSETQ. The CDR3 loop spans 15 amino acids. CDR3 in DNA: TGCGCCAGCAGCCGCCCGGGGTTCAACTACAATGAGCAGTTCTTC. As protein: CASSRPGFNYNEQFF.

The rearrangement joins TRBV7-2 to TRBJ2-5, with 9 bases lining up with TRBD1. The length of the CDR3 is 15 residues. V trimming: 1 base; J trimming: 5 bases; junction bases outside the gene matches: 5. CDR1 SGHTA and CDR2 FQGNSA come from the germline V gene. The DNA for the CDR3 is TGTGCCAGCAGCTTAGGGGGACAGGGCAAGGAGACCCAGTACTTC. It encodes CASSLGGQGKETQYF.

CDR3 sequence reads: CASSHGGVNTEAFF. The CDR3 DNA is TGTGCCAGCAGCCATGGGGGCGTGAACACTGAAGCTTTCTTT. The V and J genes are TRBV3-1 (or the pseudogene TRBV3-2) and TRBJ1-1; possible D gene TRBD1, 6 bases. The CDR3 runs to 14 residues. Trimming left V 3 bases short and J 0 bases short, with 8 bases between. Germline V CDR1 and CDR2: LGHDT, YNNKEL (reference sequence).

The chain has TRBV29-1 and TRBJ1-2; TRBD1 is a possible D gene (6 bases). The CDR3 has 14 residues. Germline values: CDR1 SQVTM, CDR2 ANQGSEA. V gave up 6 bases and J gave up 0 bases, with 14 bases separating them. CDR3 coding DNA: TGCAGCGTAGAAAAGGGACAATCTAACTATGGCTACACCTTC. It is translated as CSVEKGQSNYGYTF.

In DNA form, the CDR3 reads TGCAGTGCTCCTAGCGGGAGGGCCTCGTTCTTC. It translates to CSAPSGRASFF. The chain recombines TRBV20-1 with TRBJ2-1, with 12 bases lining up with TRBD2. The V gene's germline CDR1 is DFQATT and CDR2 SNEGSKA (reference sequence). The CDR3 runs to 11 residues. V shed 5 bases and J 15 bases; nucleotides not matched to a gene: 5.